This TCR beta chain was identified in a study of glioma-infiltrating T cells after dendritic cell vaccination. Overall study context: Dendritic cell vaccination trial patients had either newly diagnosed or recurrent glioblastoma. Three intradermal dendritic cell vaccine injections were given every two weeks.

Primers: 60 V beta forward and 13 J beta reverse. Profiling relied on immunoSEQ multiplex PCR, and the TCRdb table lists in-frame clones only, not all of them. The top ten hold over 5% of the sample, which has 93,000 or so clones, around 80% seen once. Only one count was recorded for this clone. Before vaccination, two weeks after the third vaccination, and at progression, PBMC were collected. This clonotype was sampled from a human donor with glioblastoma. This material consisted of blood, taken before dendritic cell vaccination.

The CDR3 sequence: CASSLTTGSYNEQFF. The CDR3 DNA reads TGCGCCAGCAGCTTGACTACCGGGAGTTACAATGAGCAGTTCTTC. V and J are TRBV5-1 and TRBJ2-1; D is possibly TRBD2 (6 bases). Germline V lookup: CDR1 SGHRS, CDR2 YFSETQ. V was cut by 1 base and J by 4 bases, with 12 bases left in between. This CDR3 spans 15 amino acids.